Included here is one T cell receptor beta chain sequence, with context. The sample holds a few counts of this clonotype. Its recognized antigen is unknown. No per-base quality is available; no much larger clone lies one base away. The source of the sample is a study of patients and donors after allogeneic stem cell transplantation (dated by TCRdb to the early 2020s). To prepare the library, RT-PCR was applied. These reads were obtained on a NextSeq 550. Through fastp at Q25 and MiXCR, TCRdb rebuilt clones from the public reads, retaining in-frame beta chains. Rows merge per CDR3 protein into single entries with the most common DNA and genes. Recorded for this sample are roughly 940,000 distinct CDR3 sequences; roughly 18% of them occurred a single time. The top ten hold roughly 6.4% of the sample. The trim is 3 bases for V and 4 bases for J, with a gap of 18 bases between the germline ends. The CDR3 runs 16 residues from the cysteine to the phenylalanine. The CDR3 DNA has 48 bases and is translated from base 1. Reading the germline V gene gives CDR1 MGHRA and CDR2 YSYEKL.

The clonotype originates from a human donor who was either an allogeneic HSCT recipient or a stem cell or donor lymphocyte infusion donor (not recorded which). It is not recorded whose cells these are; they may come from a transplant donor. Recombination connected TRBV4-1 to TRBJ1-2; no D gene can be assigned with confidence. The source material was blood, either unsorted or a sorted T cell fraction (not recorded which). The CDR3 amino acid sequence is: CASSHPAPQVGYGYTF. The nucleotide sequence reads as follows: TGCGCCAGCAGCCACCCAGCCCCTCAGGTGGGCTATGGCTACACCTTC.